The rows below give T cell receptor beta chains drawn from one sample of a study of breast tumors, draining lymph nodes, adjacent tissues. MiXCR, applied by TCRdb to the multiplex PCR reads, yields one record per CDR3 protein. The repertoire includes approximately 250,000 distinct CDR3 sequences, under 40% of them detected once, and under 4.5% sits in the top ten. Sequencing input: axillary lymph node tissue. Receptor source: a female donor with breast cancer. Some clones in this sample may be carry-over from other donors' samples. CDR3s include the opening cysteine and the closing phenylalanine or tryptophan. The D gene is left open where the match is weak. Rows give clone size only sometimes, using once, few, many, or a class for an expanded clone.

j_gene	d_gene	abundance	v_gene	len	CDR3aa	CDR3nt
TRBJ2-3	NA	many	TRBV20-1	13	CSVLGPTSGTQYF	TGCAGCGTGTTAGGACCGACTTCGGGGACGCAGTATTTT
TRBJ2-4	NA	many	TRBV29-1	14	CSVESRGGKNIQYF	TGCAGCGTTGAATCCAGGGGGGGCAAAAACATTCAGTACTTC
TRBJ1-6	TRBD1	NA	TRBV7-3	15	CASSTLTGVDSPLHF	TGTGCCAGCAGCACCCTGACAGGGGTAGATTCACCCCTCCACTTT
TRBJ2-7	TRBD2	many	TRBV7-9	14	CASSLLAASYEQYF	TGTGCCAGCAGCTTACTAGCGGCCTCCTACGAGCAGTACTTC
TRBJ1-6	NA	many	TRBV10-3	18	CASRPDRYDGKHNSPLHF	TGTGCCAGCCGTCCGGACAGATACGATGGGAAACATAATTCACCCCTCCACTTT
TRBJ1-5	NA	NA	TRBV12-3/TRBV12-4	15	CASSLDGGARQPQHF	TGTGCCAGCAGTTTAGATGGGGGGGCCAGACAGCCCCAGCATTTT
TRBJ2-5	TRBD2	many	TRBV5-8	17	CASSLGTSGRAQETQYF	TGTGCCAGCAGCTTGGGTACTAGCGGGAGGGCCCAGGAGACCCAGTACTTC
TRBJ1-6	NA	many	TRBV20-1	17	CSARGEGGAPYNSPLHF	TGCAGTGCTAGAGGTGAAGGGGGGGCCCCCTATAATTCACCCCTCCACTTT
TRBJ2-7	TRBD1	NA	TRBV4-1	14	CASSLNPDRAPQYF	TGCGCCAGCAGCCTTAATCCGGACAGGGCACCGCAGTACTTC
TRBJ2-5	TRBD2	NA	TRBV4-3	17	CAGSQDSSGGAEEAQYF	TGCGCCGGCAGCCAAGATTCAAGCGGGGGGGCCGAAGAGGCCCAGTACTTC
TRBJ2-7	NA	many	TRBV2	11	CASSMTYEQYF	TGTGCCAGCAGTATGACTTACGAGCAGTACTTC
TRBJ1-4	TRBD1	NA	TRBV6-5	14	CASRRTGVGEKLFF	TGTGCCAGCAGACGGACAGGGGTGGGCGAAAAACTGTTTTTT
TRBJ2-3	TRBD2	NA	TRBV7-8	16	CASSSILAGEEGTQYF	TGTGCCAGCAGCTCAATACTAGCGGGGGAAGAGGGTACGCAGTATTTT
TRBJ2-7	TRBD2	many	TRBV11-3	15	CASSRLAGTTYEQYF	TGTGCCAGCAGCCGACTAGCGGGGACGACCTACGAGCAGTACTTC
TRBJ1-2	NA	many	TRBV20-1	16	CSARDPSHSVQSGYTF	TGCAGTGCTAGAGATCCTTCTCACAGCGTGCAGTCTGGCTACACCTTC
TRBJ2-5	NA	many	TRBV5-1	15	CASSLGSQGKETQYF	TGCGCCAGCAGCCTCGGCTCCCAGGGGAAGGAGACCCAGTACTTC
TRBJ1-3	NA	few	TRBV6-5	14	CASRLASSGNTIYF	TGTGCCAGCCGGTTAGCTAGCTCTGGAAACACCATATATTTT
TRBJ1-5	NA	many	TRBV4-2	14	CASSGKNSNQPQHF	TGTGCCAGCAGCGGGAAGAATAGCAATCAGCCCCAGCATTTT
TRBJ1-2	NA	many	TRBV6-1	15	CASSAEHQANYGYTF	TGTGCCAGCAGTGCGGAACATCAAGCTAACTATGGCTACACCTTC
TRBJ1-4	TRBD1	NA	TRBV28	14	CACRLQGRNEKLFF	TGTGCCTGCAGATTACAGGGGAGGAACGAAAAACTGTTTTTT
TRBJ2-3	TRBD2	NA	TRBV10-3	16	CASSPASGADTDTQYF	TGTGCCAGCTCCCCTGCTAGCGGGGCTGACACAGATACGCAGTATTTT
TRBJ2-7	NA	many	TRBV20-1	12	CSARDVSYEQYF	TGCAGTGCGAGGGACGTCTCCTACGAGCAGTACTTC
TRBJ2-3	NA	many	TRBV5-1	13	CASSLYGRDTQYF	TGCGCCAGCAGCTTGTACGGAAGAGATACGCAGTATTTT
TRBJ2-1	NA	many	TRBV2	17	CASSESLPLKGMDEQFF	TGTGCCAGCAGTGAATCGCTACCTTTAAAGGGCATGGATGAGCAGTTCTTC
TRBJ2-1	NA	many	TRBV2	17	CASSPYLRGSSYNEQFF	TGTGCCAGCAGCCCCTACCTACGGGGCAGCTCCTACAATGAGCAGTTCTTC
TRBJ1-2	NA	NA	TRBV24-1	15	CATSARDGGPYGYTF	TGTGCCACCAGTGCTAGAGATGGGGGGCCCTATGGCTACACCTTC
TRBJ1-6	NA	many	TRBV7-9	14	CVASNRESSSPLHF	TGTGTTGCCTCAAACAGGGAGTCATCGTCACCCCTCCACTTT
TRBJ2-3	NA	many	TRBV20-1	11	CSARSSDTQYF	TGCAGTGCTAGATCTTCAGATACGCAGTATTTT
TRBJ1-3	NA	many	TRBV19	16	CASRVHPSTGRNTIYF	TGTGCCAGTAGGGTCCATCCGTCGACAGGACGAAACACCATATATTTT
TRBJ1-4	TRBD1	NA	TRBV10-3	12	CATGQGLEKLFF	TGTGCCACTGGACAGGGTTTAGAAAAACTGTTTTTT
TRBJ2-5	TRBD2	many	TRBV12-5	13	CASGAGVDETQYF	TGTGCTAGTGGAGCGGGAGTTGATGAGACCCAGTACTTC
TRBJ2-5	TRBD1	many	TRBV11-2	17	CASKPGQGRGYQETQYF	TGTGCCAGCAAACCGGGACAGGGAAGGGGGTACCAAGAGACCCAGTACTTC
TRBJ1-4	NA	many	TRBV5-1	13	CASSLAIREKLFF	TGCGCCAGCAGCTTGGCCATACGTGAAAAACTGTTTTTT
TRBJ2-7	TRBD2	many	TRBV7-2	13	CASSTGLVGEQYF	TGTGCCAGCAGCACCGGACTAGTCGGCGAGCAGTACTTC